This TCR beta chain was recovered during a study of radiotherapy plus CTLA-4 blockade in lung cancer. Sequencing was performed with immunoSEQ multiplex PCR; in TCRdb, only in-frame clones are kept and a portion is missing. The sample includes roughly 120,000 clones, 81% seen only once; the top ten take around 3%. Material: peripheral blood, obtained from a patient treated with radiotherapy plus ipilimumab. The TCR originated in a human donor with non-small cell lung cancer that progressed on radiotherapy plus ipilimumab. Some clones in this sample may be carry-over from other donors' samples.

CDR3: CASSPNGLTEAFF. The DNA of the CDR3 is TGTGCCAGCAGCCCTAACGGGCTCACTGAAGCTTTCTTT. The rearrangement links TRBV7-3 to TRBJ1-1; no firm D call. The CDR3 is 13 amino acids. CDR1 and CDR2 from the germline V gene are SGHTA and FQGTGA. V was cut by 5 bases and J by 4 bases, with 11 bases left in between.